Each of the 31 T cell receptor beta chains below was sequenced from the same sample in a study of shared clonotypes between healthy human individuals. Libraries were prepared by immunoSEQ multiplex PCR; TCRdb keeps only in-frame clonotypes and omits some of them. The sample lists just over 2,000,000 clones; 90% to 95% were seen once. Sequenced sample: naive CD4+ T cells sorted from blood. Subset here: CD45RA+ positively selected. The source of these receptors is a young man in good health.

The V call is TRBV10-1, the J call TRBJ2-4; D not resolved. The CDR3 has 14 residues. Germline loops: CDR1 WNHNN, CDR2 SYGVQD (reference sequence). V was trimmed by 3 bases and J by 1 base, leaving 7 bases between them. The CDR3 loop reads CASSETPAKNIQYF. The CDR3 coding sequence is TGCGCCAGCAGTGAAACTCCCGCCAAAAACATTCAGTACTTC.

This rearrangement joins TRBV11-2 to TRBJ1-2, with no clear D. The CDR3 is made up of 13 amino acids. Germline CDR1 SGHAT, CDR2 FQNNGV. Trimming shortened V by 5 bases and J by 4 bases, and 11 bases separated the two germline ends. The CDR3 here is CASSPTRVYGYTF. CDR3 sequence (DNA): TGTGCCAGCAGCCCCACCAGAGTCTATGGCTACACCTTC.

The genes are TRBV6-6 and TRBJ2-7; the match to TRBD2 covers 9 bases. The CDR3 runs to 14 residues. Germline CDR1 is MNHNY and CDR2 is SVGAGI (reference sequence). Losses at the gene ends were 0 bases for V and 6 bases for J; bases not matched to a gene: 3. CDR3 region: CASSYSGTSFEQYF. In DNA, the CDR3 is TGTGCCAGCAGTTACTCGGGGACTAGCTTCGAGCAGTACTTC.

The chain carries TRBV6-5 and TRBJ1-1; D gene ambiguous. Germline V gene sequence: CDR1 MNHEY, CDR2 SVGAGI. V was clipped by 2 bases and J by 4 bases, with 11 bases between them. CDR3 length: 14 amino acids. The CDR3 spells CASSYLKFGTEAFF. CDR3 in DNA: TGTGCCAGCAGTTACCTTAAATTCGGCACTGAAGCTTTCTTT.

This chain joins TRBV6-1 and TRBJ1-6; tentative D call: TRBD1 (5 bases). This CDR3 is built from 14 residues. Germline loops: CDR1 MNHNS, CDR2 SASEGT. With 5 bases removed from V and 14 bases from J, the gap between germline ends came to 19 bases. The CDR3, as DNA: TGTGCCAGCAGTCGGGACGGTTCGAACGGGGCCCTCCACTTT. Its protein is CASSRDGSNGALHF.

The V call is TRBV18, the J call TRBJ2-7; TRBD2 might be the D (6 bases). In germline, CDR1 is KGHSH, CDR2 LQKENI. The V and J ends lost 2 bases and 2 bases respectively, with 13 bases between them. The CDR3 has 15 amino acids. Written as DNA, the CDR3 is TGTGCCAGCTCACCAGCCAGCGGGCAAACCTACGAGCAGTACTTC. Translation gives CASSPASGQTYEQYF. Full variable domain (missing parts from reference TRBV18 and TRBJ2-7): NAGVMQNPRHLVRRRGQEARLRCSPMKGHSHVYWYRQLPEEGLKFMVYLQKENIIDESGMPKERFSAEFPKEGPSILRIQQVVRGDSAAYFCASSPASGQTYEQYFGPGTRLTVT.

The rearrangement joins TRBV5-1 to TRBJ2-5; D might be TRBD1 (6 bases). V gave up 5 bases and J gave up 2 bases, with 19 bases separating them. There are 16 residues in the CDR3. Germline assignment: CDR1 SGHRS and CDR2 YFSETQ. The CDR3 DNA reads as TGCGCCAGCAGTCGTTACCCACAGGGTAATCAAGAGACCCAGTACTTC. Protein: CASSRYPQGNQETQYF.

This clone has only one observation. The chain combines TRBV10-2 with TRBJ2-5; the match to TRBD1 covers 8 bases. Germline CDR1 and CDR2: WSHSY and SAAADI. The CDR3 runs to 15 residues. V lost 2 bases and J lost 0; bases outside the gene matches: 2. DNA of the CDR3: TGCGCCAGCAGTGAGGACAGGGGCTACCAAGAGACCCAGTACTTC. This encodes CASSEDRGYQETQYF.

The DNA for the CDR3 is TGCGCCAGCAGTGACCTAATAGCGGGAGGGCCTTCGTACGAGCAGTACTTC. Its translation: CASSDLIAGGPSYEQYF. The chain combines TRBV10-2 with TRBJ2-7; 11 nucleotides line up with TRBD2. Losses at the gene ends were 3 bases for V and 4 bases for J; bases not matched to a gene: 11. Germline V CDR1 and CDR2: WSHSY, SAAADI. The CDR3 runs to 17 residues.

The chain is built from TRBV11-2 and TRBJ1-1; D is possibly TRBD1 (5 bases). CDR1 is SGHAT, CDR2 FQNNGV, per germline. The CDR3 totals 16 residues. Trimming cost V 1 base and J 1 base, with 13 bases left between them. For the CDR3, the DNA is TGTGCCAGCAGCTTAGCCCCCGGGGGAGCGAACACTGAAGCTTTCTTT. This codes for CASSLAPGGANTEAFF.

This clone appeared once. CDR3 DNA: TGTGCCAGCAGCTCTCCCGGAGGAGAGACCCAGTACTTC. Residues: CASSSPGGETQYF. This sequence joins TRBV5-4 and TRBJ2-5, with D possibly matching TRBD2 (5 bases). V was trimmed by 3 bases and J by 4 bases, leaving 10 bases between them. The CDR3 covers 13 residues. The germline V gene has CDR1 SGHNT and CDR2 YYREEE (reference sequence).

The table lists this clone with a few counts. The chain has TRBV27 and TRBJ1-1; D remains unclear. CDR1 and CDR2 from the germline V gene are MNHEY and SMNVEV (reference sequence). The V gene lost 6 bases and the J gene lost 11 bases, with 13 bases spanning the gap. This CDR3 contains 11 residues. This chain's CDR3 is CASRTDGVAFF. In DNA, the CDR3 is TGTGCCAGCAGGACGGACGGGGTGGCTTTCTTT.

The V call is TRBV18, the J call TRBJ1-1, with 7 bases that match TRBD1. Unmatched junction bases numbered 7, after V lost 2 bases and J lost 4 bases. Germline-derived CDR1 and CDR2 are KGHSH and LQKENI. The CDR3 spans 15 residues. This CDR3 is CASSPWEGAGTEAFF. DNA for the CDR3: TGTGCCAGCTCACCATGGGAGGGGGCGGGCACTGAAGCTTTCTTT.

Comments on this clone: Being one base from a much bigger clone, this may be a read error. The CDR3 spells CASRNSYEQYF. The CDR3 nucleotides are TGTGCCAGCAGGAACAGCTACGAGCAGTACTTC. The genes are TRBV6-6 and TRBJ2-7; D not resolved. CDR3 length: 11 residues. The ends were cut back, 6 bases at V and 3 bases at J, with 6 bases in the middle. Germline loops: CDR1 MNHNY, CDR2 SVGAGI (reference sequence).

Regarding this clone: Other nucleotide sequences in the sample specify the same CDR3. The chain joins TRBV7-6 to TRBJ2-7, with D possibly TRBD1 on 6 matching bases. Germline assignment: CDR1 SGHVS and CDR2 FNYEAQ. This CDR3 comprises 14 residues. Trimming cost V 0 bases and J 7 bases, with 13 bases left between them. The CDR3, as DNA: TGTGCCAGCAGCTTAGCCCTAGAGGGGGAGGAGCAGTACTTC. Protein: CASSLALEGEEQYF.

The chain recombines TRBV4-1 with TRBJ2-2, with 11 bases aligning to TRBD2. Trimming at V came to 2 bases and at J to 5 bases, leaving 4 bases not matched to a gene. This CDR3 has 16 amino acids. Germline V lookup: CDR1 MGHRA, CDR2 YSYEKL. The CDR3 bases are TGCGCCAGCAGCCAACAGCTAGCGGGAGGAACCGGGGAGCTGTTTTTT. Translation gives CASSQQLAGGTGELFF.

This chain links TRBV27 with TRBJ2-7; 8 bases map to TRBD2. Per germline, CDR1 MNHEY and CDR2 SMNVEV (reference sequence). V lost 3 bases to trimming and J lost 3 bases; unmatched junction nucleotides: 7. The CDR3 spans 15 residues. The CDR3 region has the DNA TGTGCCAGCAGTTTTGCTAGCGGGTTTCTCTACGAGCAGTACTTC. This sequence encodes CASSFASGFLYEQYF.

The CDR3 here is CASSLELANYNEQFF. CDR3 nucleotides: TGTGCCAGCAGCTTAGAACTAGCGAACTACAATGAGCAGTTCTTC. The rearrangement links TRBV7-6 to TRBJ2-1; TRBD2 matches 7 bases. Germline values: CDR1 SGHVS, CDR2 FNYEAQ. The CDR3 is made up of 15 amino acids. V gave up 1 base and J gave up 3 bases; unmatched junction bases: 3.

The rearrangement links TRBV19 to TRBJ1-4; 12 nucleotides align to TRBD1. Trimming removed 6 bases from V and 6 bases from J; junction bases left unmatched: 2. Germline CDR1 is LNHDA and CDR2 is SQIVND (reference sequence). CDR3 size: 14 residues. The CDR3 sequence is CASRRDRGHEKLFF. CDR3 DNA sequence: TGTGCCAGTAGGCGGGACAGGGGGCATGAAAAACTGTTTTTT. Full variable domain (missing parts from reference TRBV19 and TRBJ1-4): DGGITQSPKYLFRKEGQNVTLSCEQNLNHDAMYWYRQDPGQGLRLIYYSQIVNDFQKGDIAEGYSVSREKKESFPLTVTSAQKNPTAFYLCASRRDRGHEKLFFGSGTQLSVL.

J is TRBJ2-1 and V is TRBV4-1; maybe TRBD2 (6 bases). Between the trimmed V and J ends, which lost 5 bases and 5 bases, there was a span of 25 bases. Germline CDR1 and CDR2: MGHRA and YSYEKL. This CDR3 comprises 18 residues. The CDR3 spells CASSFRTIRIFPNNEQFF. CDR3 coding DNA: TGCGCCAGCAGCTTTCGGACTATCCGAATATTCCCTAACAATGAGCAGTTCTTC.

As DNA, the CDR3 is TGCAGCGCCGGCGAGACCCAGTACTTC. It is translated as CSAGETQYF. The chain carries TRBV29-1 and TRBJ2-5; D is unresolved. V gave up 7 bases and J gave up 5 bases, with 5 bases separating them. The germline V gene encodes CDR1 SQVTM and CDR2 ANQGSEA. This CDR3 is 9 amino acids long. Filled out from reference TRBV29-1 and TRBJ2-5, the complete variable domain reads SAVISQKPSRDICQRGTSLTIQCQVDSQVTMMFWYRQQPGQSLTLIATANQGSEATYESGFVIDKFPISRPNLTFSTLTVSNMSPEDSSIYLCSAGETQYFGPGTRLLVL.

On this clone itself: A much larger clonotype is one base distant, so this may be a read error. This sample also contains other DNA sequences that code for the same CDR3. The gene calls are TRBV7-3 and TRBJ1-2; TRBD1 aligns across 9 bases. The trim removed 3 bases at V and 4 bases at J, leaving 0 bases unmatched. Germline lookup yields CDR1 SGHTA and CDR2 FQGTGA. This CDR3 comprises 13 residues. The CDR3 DNA sequence: TGTGCCAGCAGCTTGGGACAGGGCTATGGCTACACCTTC. This sequence encodes CASSLGQGYGYTF.

J is TRBJ1-1 and V is TRBV5-1; D unresolved. The ends were cut back, 3 bases at V and 5 bases at J, with 11 bases in the middle. The CDR3 covers 13 residues. CDR1 SGHRS and CDR2 YFSETQ come from the germline V gene. The CDR3 reads CASSSYSWTEAFF. The DNA of the CDR3 is TGCGCCAGCAGCTCCTATAGTTGGACTGAAGCTTTCTTT.

The gene calls are TRBV29-1 and TRBJ1-6; possibly TRBD1 for D (5 bases). Trimming left V 6 bases short and J 5 bases short, with 17 bases between. CDR3 size: 15 residues. Germline CDR1 is SQVTM and CDR2 is ANQGSEA. The CDR3 DNA sequence: TGCAGCGTCCTGGATGGGACGGCAGATAATTCACCCCTCCACTTT. Amino acid sequence: CSVLDGTADNSPLHF.

The rearrangement links TRBV30 to TRBJ2-5; D is perhaps TRBD1 (5 bases). Germline V lookup: CDR1 GTSNPN, CDR2 SVGIG (reference sequence). V dropped 3 bases and J dropped 3 bases, with 8 bases sitting between them. The CDR3 extends over 12 amino acids. The CDR3 is CAWRGAKETQYF. The CDR3 DNA follows: TGTGCCTGGAGAGGGGCCAAAGAGACCCAGTACTTC.

The chain links TRBV11-1 to TRBJ2-2; D could derive from TRBD1 or TRBD2 (6 bases each). The CDR3 loop spans 19 amino acids. Deletions cut 5 bases from V and 0 bases from J, with 22 bases between. CDR1 is SGHAT, CDR2 FQDESV, per germline (reference sequence). This CDR3 is CASSRGAWGRNTNTGELFF. As DNA, the CDR3 is TGTGCCAGCAGCCGCGGGGCTTGGGGGCGCAATACGAACACCGGGGAGCTGTTTTTT.

This chain joins TRBV6-1 and TRBJ1-5; D ambiguous. The CDR3 totals 13 residues. V lost 3 bases to trimming and J lost 6 bases, with 9 bases between them. CDR1 is MNHNS, CDR2 SASEGT, per germline. The CDR3 reads CASSDQAGQPQHF. CDR3 DNA: TGTGCCAGCAGTGATCAGGCGGGTCAGCCCCAGCATTTT.

The chain employs TRBV6-5 and TRBJ2-1; 7 positions match TRBD2. V shed 6 bases, J shed 10 bases, and the junction held 6 bases outside the gene matches. The CDR3 extends over 12 amino acids. Germline assignment: CDR1 MNHEY and CDR2 SVGAGI. The CDR3 loop reads CASRSPAGEQFF. Here the CDR3 DNA reads TGTGCCAGCAGATCCCCAGCGGGGGAGCAGTTCTTC.

CDR3 protein: CASRSGQETQYF. CDR3 sequence (DNA): TGTGCCAGCAGAAGCGGCCAAGAGACCCAGTACTTC. The chain links TRBV2 to TRBJ2-5; a weak D match, TRBD2 (5 bases). The V end lost 6 bases, the J end lost 1 base, and 6 bases lay between the germline ends. Germline V gene data show CDR1 as SNHLY and CDR2 as FYNNEI. CDR3 size: 12 residues.

This rearrangement joins TRBV6-1 to TRBJ2-3, with D possibly being TRBD1 or TRBD2 (5 bases each). The CDR3 contains 15 residues. The germline CDR1 and CDR2 sequences are MNHNS and SASEGT. V dropped 5 bases and J dropped 0 bases, with 12 bases sitting between them. CDR3 residues: CASSNRDVSTDTQYF. The CDR3 region has the DNA TGTGCCAGCAGTAACCGGGACGTTAGCACAGATACGCAGTATTTT.

CDR3 sequence: CASSLEPAYEQYF. CDR3 nucleotide sequence: TGTGCCAGCAGCTTAGAACCGGCCTACGAGCAGTACTTC. The genes are TRBV7-6 and TRBJ2-7, with D hard to call. V dropped 1 base and J dropped 2 bases, with 6 bases sitting between them. CDR3 length: 13 residues. Germline V gives CDR1 SGHVS, CDR2 FNYEAQ.